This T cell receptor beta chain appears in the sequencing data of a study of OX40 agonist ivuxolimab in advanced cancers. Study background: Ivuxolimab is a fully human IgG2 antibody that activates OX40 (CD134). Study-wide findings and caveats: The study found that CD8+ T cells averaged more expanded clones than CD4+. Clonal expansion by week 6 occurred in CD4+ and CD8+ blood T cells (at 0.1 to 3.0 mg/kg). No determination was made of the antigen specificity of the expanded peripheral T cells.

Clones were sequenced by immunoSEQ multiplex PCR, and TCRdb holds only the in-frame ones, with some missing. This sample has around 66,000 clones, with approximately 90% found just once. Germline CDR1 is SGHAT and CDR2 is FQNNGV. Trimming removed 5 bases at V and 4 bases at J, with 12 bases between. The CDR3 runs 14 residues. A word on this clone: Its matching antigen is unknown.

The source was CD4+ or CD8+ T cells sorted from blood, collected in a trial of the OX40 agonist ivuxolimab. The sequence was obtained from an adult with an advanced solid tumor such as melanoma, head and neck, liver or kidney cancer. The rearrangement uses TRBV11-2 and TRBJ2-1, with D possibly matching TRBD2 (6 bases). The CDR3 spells CASSQSGLYNEQFF. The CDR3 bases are TGTGCCAGCAGCCAATCGGGACTTTACAATGAGCAGTTCTTC. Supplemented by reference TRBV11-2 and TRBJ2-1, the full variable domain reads EAGVAQSPRYKIIEKRQSVAFWCNPISGHATLYWYQQILGQGPKLLIQFQNNGVVDDSQLPKDRFSAERLKGVDSTLKIQPAKLEDSAVYLCASSQSGLYNEQFFGPGTRLTVL.